This T cell receptor (beta chain) derives from a study of blood T cell repertoires in COVID-19. The wider study: From T cells, B-cell-depleted T cells, or PBMCs came the material, which was cDNA or gDNA.

CDR1 is MNHEY, CDR2 SVGAGI, per germline. Losses at the gene ends were 6 bases for V and 8 bases for J; bases not matched to a gene: 5. This CDR3 is 12 amino acids long. Clones were sequenced by immunoSEQ multiplex PCR, and TCRdb holds only the in-frame ones, with some missing. The sample holds some 250,000 clones, around 87% seen once. Sequenced input: peripheral blood. The TCR originated in a woman in her 30s who had recovered from COVID-19. The chain uses TRBV6-5 and TRBJ1-2; 8 nucleotides line up with TRBD1. CDR3 loop: CASRFQGAGYTF. Here the CDR3 DNA reads TGTGCCAGCAGATTTCAGGGGGCAGGCTACACCTTC.